The 6 T cell receptor beta chains below all came from one sample that was sequenced in a study of OX40 agonist ivuxolimab in advanced cancers. Clones were sequenced by immunoSEQ multiplex PCR, and TCRdb holds only the in-frame ones, with some missing. The data hold tens of thousands of clones, with around nine tenths observed a single time. The sequences come from CD4+ or CD8+ T cells sorted from blood, collected in a trial of the OX40 agonist ivuxolimab. The receptors originated from an adult with an advanced solid tumor such as melanoma, head and neck, liver or kidney cancer.

The rearrangement uses TRBV9 and TRBJ1-6; tentative D call: TRBD1 (5 bases). Trimming took off 2 bases at V and 0 bases at J, with 21 bases between the two ends. The CDR3 spans 20 residues. The germline V gene encodes CDR1 SGDLS and CDR2 YYNGEE. CDR3 residues: CASSVHPDGAGSSYNSPLHF. The CDR3 DNA sequence: TGTGCCAGCAGCGTTCACCCGGACGGGGCGGGGAGCTCCTATAATTCACCCCTCCACTTT.

V and J are TRBV27 and TRBJ2-5, with a weak D call TRBD2 (7 bases). Germline CDR1 is MNHEY and CDR2 is SMNVEV (reference sequence). The length of the CDR3 is 15 residues. Trimming removed 2 bases from V and 4 bases from J, with 14 bases in between. CDR3 coding DNA: TGTGCCAGCAGTTTAAGGGGGGGTTTGGGAGAGACCCAGTACTTC. It encodes CASSLRGGLGETQYF.

This clone came up a few times. The chain employs TRBV7-9 and TRBJ2-2; D is perhaps TRBD1 (6 bases). Germline assignment: CDR1 SEHNR and CDR2 FQNEAQ (reference sequence). This CDR3 comprises 14 residues. V lost 11 bases, J lost 4 bases, and 17 bases lay in between. This chain's CDR3 is CAALKQGTTGELFF. Here the CDR3 DNA reads TGTGCCGCACTGAAACAGGGAACCACCGGGGAGCTGTTTTTT.

The V gene is TRBV4-2, the J gene TRBJ2-3; 11 nucleotides match TRBD2. Germline trimming cut 0 bases from V and 5 bases from J; bases unmatched to any gene: 13. Germline CDR1 and CDR2: LGHNA and YNFKEQ. The CDR3 has 19 amino acids. The CDR3 bases are TGTGCCAGCAGCCAAGATGCGTCTAGCGGGGGGAATAGGGGAGATACGCAGTATTTT. It translates to CASSQDASSGGNRGDTQYF.

This clone has only a few counts. J is TRBJ2-1 and V is TRBV7-2; either TRBD1 or TRBD2 may fit D (5 bases each). V lost 5 bases, J lost 0 bases, and 11 bases lay in between. The germline V gene encodes CDR1 SGHTA and CDR2 FQGNSA. This CDR3 has 15 amino acids. This CDR3 reads CASSRDGSSYNEQFF. DNA for the CDR3: TGTGCCAGCAGCCGGGACGGAAGCTCCTACAATGAGCAGTTCTTC. Complete variable domain (other parts from reference TRBV7-2 and TRBJ2-1): GAGVSQSPSNKVTEKGKDVELRCDPISGHTALYWYRQSLGQGLEFLIYFQGNSAPDKSGLPSDRFSAERTGGSVSTLTIQRTQQEDSAVYLCASSRDGSSYNEQFFGPGTRLTVL.

The rearrangement links TRBV5-5 to TRBJ2-1; TRBD1 is a possible D gene (6 bases). The germline V gene has CDR1 SGHKS and CDR2 YYEKEE (reference sequence). V lost 2 bases, J lost 8 bases, and 11 bases lay in between. The CDR3 has 13 residues. This chain's CDR3 is CASSFREGDEQFF. The CDR3 DNA reads TGTGCCAGCAGCTTTCGAGAGGGGGATGAGCAGTTCTTC.